This is a list of T cell receptor beta chains from one sample in a study of naive and memory T cell subsets. TCRdb fed the UMI-ligation and nested PCR reads into MiXCR, producing one record per CDR3 protein. Of around 140,000 distinct CDR3 sequences detected, about 20% appear once; the ten largest clones hold approximately 0.58%. Sequenced sample: naive CD8+ T cells from blood. These receptors were taken from a human donor in good health. CDR3s include the opening cysteine and the closing phenylalanine or tryptophan. A D gene is named only where the DNA matches it firmly. Expanded clones get a size class; other rows say once, few or many, or leave the size out.

v_call	clone_size	j_call	d_call	cdr3_nt	cdr3_aa
TRBV7-9	few	TRBJ2-7	-	TGTGCCAGCAGCTTAGAGAAGTACGAGCAGTACTTC	CASSLEKYEQYF
TRBV5-5	-	TRBJ2-7	TRBD1	TGTGCCAGCAGCTTGGAGGGACAGATTAGCTCCTACGAGCAGTACTTC	CASSLEGQISSYEQYF
TRBV29-1	few	TRBJ2-1	TRBD1	TGCAGCGTGCGACAGGGGACAGGGTTTAGCAATGAGCAGTTCTTC	CSVRQGTGFSNEQFF
TRBV14	few	TRBJ2-1	-	TGTGCCAGCAGTCCGAAACGGGGCTTAAACAATGAGCAGTTCTTC	CASSPKRGLNNEQFF
TRBV7-9	few	TRBJ2-3	-	TGTGCCAGCAGCTTAGATGAGGTAACAGATACGCAGTATTTT	CASSLDEVTDTQYF
TRBV20-1	few	TRBJ1-3	-	TGCAGTGCTAGAGACTACAGGGTTCCAGGAAACACCATATATTTT	CSARDYRVPGNTIYF
TRBV21-1	few	TRBJ1-1	-	TGTGCCAGCAGCAGTCAAATGAACACTGAAGCTTTCTTT	CASSSQMNTEAFF
TRBV3-1	-	TRBJ1-5	-	TGTGCCAGCAGCCAGGGCTATCAGCCCCAGCATTTT	CASSQGYQPQHF
TRBV20-1	few	TRBJ2-7	TRBD1	TGCAGTGCTCGGACAGGTTCCTACGAGCAGTACTTC	CSARTGSYEQYF
TRBV4-1	few	TRBJ2-1	-	TGCGCCAGCAGCTTCAACAATGAGCAGTTCTTC	CASSFNNEQFF
TRBV9	-	TRBJ2-1	-	TGTGCCAGCAGCGTAGAGCTAGAGAATACCTACAATGAGCAGTTCTTC	CASSVELENTYNEQFF
TRBV28	few	TRBJ2-5	-	TGTGCCAGCAGTTTACCAGAGGGGACCCAGTACTTC	CASSLPEGTQYF
TRBV4-3	-	TRBJ1-1	-	TGCGCCAGCAGCCAAGATCGGGGTCAGGGGTCACCTTTCTTT	CASSQDRGQGSPFF
TRBV4-1	many	TRBJ1-5	TRBD1	TGCGCCAGCAGCCAAGAGACAGGGCAGAGCAATCAGCCCCAGCATTTT	CASSQETGQSNQPQHF
TRBV4-3	-	TRBJ2-1	TRBD2	TGCGCCAGCAGCCAAGAGAGGCCGGGACTAGTCCCCGAAGAGCAGTTCTTC	CASSQERPGLVPEEQFF
TRBV6-1	-	TRBJ2-3	-	TGTGCCAGCATTGACTTTCTACATTTGGATACGCAGTATTTT	CASIDFLHLDTQYF
TRBV6-1	few	TRBJ2-7	-	TGTGCCAGCAGTTGGACAGACTTC	CASSWTDF
TRBV5-1	-	TRBJ2-7	TRBD2	TGCGCCAGCAGCTTCGACGCGGGGGGGGGCGAGCAGTACTTC	CASSFDAGGGEQYF
TRBV29-1	few	TRBJ2-1	TRBD2	TGCAGCGTTGACGAGCGGGAGGGCCCCTACAATGAGCAGTTCTTC	CSVDEREGPYNEQFF
TRBV6-2/TRBV6-3	few	TRBJ2-3	-	TGTGCCAGCAGTTACTCGTTTAGCACAGATACGCAGTATTTT	CASSYSFSTDTQYF
TRBV6-2/TRBV6-3	-	TRBJ2-1	-	TGTGCCAGCAGTCCTACAGACAATGAGCAGTTCTTC	CASSPTDNEQFF
TRBV27	few	TRBJ1-1	-	TGTGCCAGCATTACCCGGGACGGACTGAACACTGAAGCTTTCTTT	CASITRDGLNTEAFF
TRBV4-1	-	TRBJ2-7	TRBD1	TGCGCCAGCAGCCAAGCGGGACAGGCCTACGAGCAGTACTTC	CASSQAGQAYEQYF
TRBV28	-	TRBJ2-1	-	TGTGCCAGCAGTTTATTAGGGGATGAGCAGTTCTTC	CASSLLGDEQFF
TRBV5-6	-	TRBJ2-3	TRBD1	TGTGCCAGCAGCGAGAGGGGGCTTGTAGCAGCAGATACGCAGTATTTT	CASSERGLVAADTQYF
TRBV12-3/TRBV12-4	few	TRBJ2-5	-	TGTGCCAGCAGTTATAGGGGGGACACCCAAGAGACCCAGTACTTC	CASSYRGDTQETQYF
TRBV4-2	-	TRBJ2-1	TRBD2	TGTGCCAGCAGCCAAGAATCCCTAGCGGTCAATGAGCAGTTCTTC	CASSQESLAVNEQFF
TRBV19	few	TRBJ2-2	-	TGTGCCAGTAGTATTTGGGGAGCGAACACCGGGGAGCTGTTTTTT	CASSIWGANTGELFF
TRBV2	-	TRBJ2-1	-	TGTGCCGCCTTTGGGGGAGAGCAGTTCTTC	CAAFGGEQFF
TRBV28	-	TRBJ2-1	-	TGTGCCAGCAGCAGTAACAGGGCCAATGAGCAGTTCTTC	CASSSNRANEQFF
TRBV3-1	-	TRBJ2-5	TRBD2	TGTGCCAGCAGCCAAGGGGCTAGCGGCCAAGAGACCCAGTACTTC	CASSQGASGQETQYF
TRBV27	-	TRBJ2-7	-	TGTGCCAGCAGCGTGAACTCAGCAAACGAGCAGTACTTC	CASSVNSANEQYF
TRBV12-3/TRBV12-4	-	TRBJ1-1	-	TGTGCCAGCACGAGGGCGGATGAAGCTTTCTTT	CASTRADEAFF
TRBV10-3	-	TRBJ1-5	-	TGTGCCATCAGTGAGTCGACCGTACGGGGTTTTCAGCCCCAGCATTTT	CAISESTVRGFQPQHF
TRBV5-4	few	TRBJ2-3	-	TGTGCCAGCAGCTTGGATCTTGTGGATACGCAGTATTTT	CASSLDLVDTQYF
TRBV6-1	-	TRBJ2-1	TRBD1	TGTGCCAGCACCATAGACAGGGTTTCCTACAATGAGCAGTTCTTC	CASTIDRVSYNEQFF
TRBV7-9	many	TRBJ2-3	-	TGTGCCAGCAGCTCACTCACAGATACGCAGTATTTT	CASSSLTDTQYF
TRBV15	-	TRBJ2-7	-	TGTGCCACCAGCAGAGGATCCGGGGGCGCTTACGAGCAGTACTTC	CATSRGSGGAYEQYF
TRBV11-1	few	TRBJ2-7	-	TGTGCCAGCAAGGCCCAGACGGCCTTTATCGAGCAGTACTTC	CASKAQTAFIEQYF
TRBV27	-	TRBJ1-5	-	TGTGCCAGCAGAACTAGCAATCAGCCCCAGCATTTT	CASRTSNQPQHF
TRBV28	-	TRBJ1-1	-	TGTGCCAGCACCTCGGTCGGTTACACTGAAGCTTTCTTT	CASTSVGYTEAFF
TRBV6-5	-	TRBJ2-2	-	TGTGCCAGCAGTTACTCACTCGCGAACACCGGGGAGCTGTTTTTT	CASSYSLANTGELFF
TRBV6-5	-	TRBJ2-4	-	TGTGCCAGCAGTTACTCCCCTGGCGCAGCCAAAAACATTCAGTACTTC	CASSYSPGAAKNIQYF
TRBV13	few	TRBJ2-7	-	TGTGCCAGCAGCCACGGGGAGACCTACGAGCAGTACTTC	CASSHGETYEQYF
TRBV20-1	-	TRBJ2-3	-	TGCAGTGCTATTGCCGGAGAACCCACAGATACGCAGTATTTT	CSAIAGEPTDTQYF
TRBV28	-	TRBJ2-1	-	TGTGCCAGCAGGGGCCTAGCGCCCAGCTCCTACAATGAGCAGTTCTTC	CASRGLAPSSYNEQFF
TRBV27	-	TRBJ1-2	-	TGTGCCAGCAGTTTATCCGCGCCCCAGTTAGCCCAGGGTTATGGCTACACCTTC	CASSLSAPQLAQGYGYTF
TRBV5-4	-	TRBJ2-7	TRBD2	TGTGCCAGCAGCTTCTTGGGGGGGGGCTACGAGCAGTACTTC	CASSFLGGGYEQYF
TRBV27	-	TRBJ2-7	TRBD2	TGTGCCAGCAGTTACAGCGGGAGCAATCTTTTCGAGCAGTACTTC	CASSYSGSNLFEQYF
TRBV4-1	few	TRBJ2-1	-	TGCGCCAGCAGCCAAGGCCCTGAGGCAAATGAGCAGTTCTTC	CASSQGPEANEQFF
TRBV6-5	-	TRBJ1-6	-	TGTGCCAGCAGGGACCCCGACGAAGGGCACTATAATTCACCCCTCCACTTT	CASRDPDEGHYNSPLHF
TRBV20-1	-	TRBJ2-3	TRBD2	TGCAGTGCTATTCCTAGCGGGGCATGGGATACGCAGTATTTT	CSAIPSGAWDTQYF
TRBV24-1	-	TRBJ2-1	-	TGTGCCACCAGTGACCAGATGTTTGGTGAGCAGTTCTTC	CATSDQMFGEQFF